A selection of T cell receptor beta chains follows, all from one sample in a study of cytomegalovirus exposure and HLA in healthy donors. Data came from immunoSEQ multiplex PCR; TCRdb stores just in-frame clones and leaves some out. The data hold hundreds of thousands of clones, with roughly 70% observed a single time. Sequencing was done on a sample of PBMCs. These receptors were obtained from a female donor in good health and CMV-seronegative. Each CDR3 is given with its conserved first and last residue. The D gene is left open where the match is weak. The size field is filled for only some rows; it gives once, few, many or a size class.

D gene,V gene,J gene,clone size,CDR3 protein,CDR3 DNA
TRBD1,TRBV13,TRBJ2-7,NA,CASSPRDRAYEQYF,TGTGCCAGCAGCCCCAGGGACAGAGCCTACGAGCAGTACTTC
NA,TRBV14,TRBJ2-3,NA,CASSQDRGGGHTDTQYF,TGTGCCAGCAGCCAAGACAGGGGCGGGGGCCACACAGATACGCAGTATTTT
NA,TRBV28,TRBJ1-1,few,CASSLGPRRGTEAFF,TGTGCCAGCAGTTTGGGCCCTCGTCGTGGCACTGAAGCTTTCTTT
NA,TRBV7-9,TRBJ2-4,few,CASSLPQGSLTKNIQYF,TGTGCCAGCAGCTTACCTCAGGGGAGCTTGACAAAAAACATTCAGTACTTC
NA,TRBV5-4,TRBJ2-2,few,CASSLVRRGSGTGELFF,TGTGCCAGCAGCTTGGTCCGTAGGGGTTCGGGCACCGGGGAGCTGTTTTTT
TRBD1,TRBV18,TRBJ2-5,NA,CASSLGTGGEKTQYF,TGTGCCAGCTCACTTGGGACAGGGGGCGAGAAGACCCAGTACTTC
TRBD2,TRBV20-1,TRBJ2-7,NA,CSARLADEQYF,TGCAGTGCCCGACTAGCTGACGAGCAGTACTTC
TRBD2,TRBV5-5,TRBJ2-1,NA,CASSLDVRTSKQFF,TGTGCCAGCAGCTTGGATGTTCGGACTAGTAAGCAGTTCTTC
NA,TRBV30,TRBJ1-1,NA,CAWSVGTNEAFF,TGTGCCTGGAGTGTAGGGACAAATGAAGCTTTCTTT
TRBD1,TRBV14,TRBJ2-7,NA,CASSQAGTVFYEQYF,TGTGCCAGCAGCCAGGCCGGGACAGTTTTCTACGAGCAGTACTTC
NA,TRBV5-1,TRBJ2-7,NA,CASSKLTRGPESATYEQYF,TGCGCCAGCAGCAAGCTAACCAGGGGCCCCGAGTCCGCAACCTACGAGCAGTACTTC
NA,TRBV10-2,TRBJ2-7,NA,CASSESGTGSYEQYF,TGCGCCAGCAGTGAGTCCGGGACTGGATCCTACGAGCAGTACTTC
TRBD2,TRBV7-9,TRBJ2-1,NA,CASSSGGAGGYEQFF,TGTGCCAGCAGCTCCGGAGGGGCGGGAGGGTATGAGCAGTTCTTC
NA,TRBV9,TRBJ2-3,NA,CASSVEAGTDTQYF,TGTGCCAGCAGCGTAGAGGCGGGCACAGATACGCAGTATTTT
TRBD1,TRBV2,TRBJ1-1,NA,CASSGTGGANTEAFF,TGTGCCAGCAGTGGGACAGGGGGCGCGAACACTGAAGCTTTCTTT
TRBD1,TRBV7-2,TRBJ1-1,NA,CASKNTGGRAEAFF,TGTGCCAGCAAAAATACAGGGGGTAGGGCTGAAGCTTTCTTT
TRBD1,TRBV27,TRBJ1-5,NA,CASSFTGGGNQPQHF,TGTGCCAGCAGTTTCACAGGGGGCGGCAATCAGCCCCAGCATTTT
TRBD1,TRBV28,TRBJ1-2,NA,CASSPMDRGLYGYTF,TGTGCCAGCAGTCCGATGGACAGGGGGCTCTATGGCTACACCTTC
TRBD2,TRBV4-2,TRBJ2-7,once,CASSQTPSTSGYEQYF,TGTGCCAGCAGCCAAACCCCATCGACTAGCGGATACGAGCAGTACTTC
NA,TRBV29-1,TRBJ1-2,NA,CSVEGEAGPNYGYTF,TGCAGCGTTGAAGGAGAGGCTGGTCCCAACTATGGCTACACCTTC
TRBD2,TRBV6-8,TRBJ2-3,NA,CASSYGRSSGRNATQYF,TGTGCCAGCAGTTACGGGCGGAGTAGCGGGAGAAATGCTACGCAGTATTTT
TRBD2,TRBV27,TRBJ2-1,few,CASSLWAGGEQFF,TGTGCCAGCAGTTTATGGGCGGGAGGGGAGCAGTTCTTC
TRBD1,TRBV5-1,TRBJ1-1,NA,CASSLLQGVNEAFF,TGCGCCAGCAGCTTGCTACAGGGGGTGAATGAAGCTTTCTTT
TRBD1,TRBV5-6,TRBJ2-7,NA,CASSLRGPYEQYF,TGTGCCAGCAGCTTAAGGGGGCCCTACGAGCAGTACTTC
TRBD1,TRBV5-6,TRBJ2-7,NA,CASSLNWNRGLGEQYF,TGTGCCAGCAGCTTGAATTGGAACAGGGGCCTAGGGGAGCAGTACTTC
NA,TRBV5-4,TRBJ2-7,NA,CASSFRDNPTYEQYF,TGTGCCAGCTCTTTCAGGGACAATCCCACCTACGAGCAGTACTTC
NA,TRBV6-5,TRBJ1-2,NA,CASRRGGSAQGGYTF,TGTGCCAGCAGAAGAGGGGGATCGGCGCAAGGCGGCTACACCTTC
NA,TRBV6-5,TRBJ1-4,NA,CASSYSGSNEKLFF,TGTGCCAGCAGTTACTCGGGCAGTAATGAAAAACTGTTTTTT
TRBD1,TRBV5-1,TRBJ2-2,few,CASSWTGADTGELFF,TGCGCCAGCAGCTGGACAGGGGCAGACACCGGGGAGCTGTTTTTT